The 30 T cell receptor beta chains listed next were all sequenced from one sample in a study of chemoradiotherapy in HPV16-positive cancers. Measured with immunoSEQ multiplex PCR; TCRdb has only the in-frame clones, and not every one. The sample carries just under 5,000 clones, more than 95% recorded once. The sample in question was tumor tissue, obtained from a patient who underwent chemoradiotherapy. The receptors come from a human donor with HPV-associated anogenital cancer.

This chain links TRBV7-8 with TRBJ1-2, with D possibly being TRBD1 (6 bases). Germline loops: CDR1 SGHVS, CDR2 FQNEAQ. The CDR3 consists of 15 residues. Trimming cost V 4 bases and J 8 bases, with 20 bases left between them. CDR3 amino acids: CASSYQPQGPGGYTF. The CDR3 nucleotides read TGTGCCAGCAGCTACCAACCCCAGGGGCCGGGAGGCTACACCTTC.

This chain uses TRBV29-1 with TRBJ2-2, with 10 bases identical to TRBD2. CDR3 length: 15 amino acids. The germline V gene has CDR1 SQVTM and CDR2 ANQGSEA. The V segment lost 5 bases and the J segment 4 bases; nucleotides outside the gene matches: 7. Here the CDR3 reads CSVQREGRSTGELFF. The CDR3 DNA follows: TGCAGCGTTCAGCGGGAGGGCCGGAGCACCGGGGAGCTGTTTTTT.

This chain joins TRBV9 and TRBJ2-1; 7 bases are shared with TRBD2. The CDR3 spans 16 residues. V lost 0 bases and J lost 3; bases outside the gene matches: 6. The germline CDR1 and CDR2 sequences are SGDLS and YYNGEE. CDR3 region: CASSVGEGLHYNEQFF. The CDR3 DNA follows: TGTGCCAGCAGCGTAGGGGAGGGTCTCCACTACAATGAGCAGTTCTTC.

CDR3 coding DNA: TGTGCCAGCAGCTCTCAACAGGGGGCCTATAATTCACCCCTCCACTTT. It is translated as CASSSQQGAYNSPLHF. The chain carries TRBV9 and TRBJ1-6; 8 nucleotides line up with TRBD1. V shed 4 bases, J shed 2 bases, and the junction held 5 bases outside the gene matches. The CDR3 consists of 16 residues. Germline-derived CDR1 and CDR2 are SGDLS and YYNGEE.

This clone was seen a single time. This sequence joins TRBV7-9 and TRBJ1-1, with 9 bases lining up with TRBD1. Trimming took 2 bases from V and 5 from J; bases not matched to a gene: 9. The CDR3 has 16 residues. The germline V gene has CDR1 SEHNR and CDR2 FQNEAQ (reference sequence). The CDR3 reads CASSLPGQGLETEAFF. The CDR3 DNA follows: TGTGCCAGCAGCTTACCGGGACAGGGCCTGGAGACTGAAGCTTTCTTT.

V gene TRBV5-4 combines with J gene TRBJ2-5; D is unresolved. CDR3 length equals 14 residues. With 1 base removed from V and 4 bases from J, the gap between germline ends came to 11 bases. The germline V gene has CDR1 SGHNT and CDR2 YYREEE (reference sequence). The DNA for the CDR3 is TGTGCCAGCAGCTTGAAAGCATATGGAGAGACCCAGTACTTC. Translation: CASSLKAYGETQYF.

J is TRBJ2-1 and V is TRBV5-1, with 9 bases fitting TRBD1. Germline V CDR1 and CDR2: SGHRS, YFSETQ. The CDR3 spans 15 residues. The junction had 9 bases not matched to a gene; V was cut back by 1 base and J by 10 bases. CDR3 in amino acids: CASSLTGQGLTEQFF. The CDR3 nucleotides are TGCGCCAGCAGCTTGACGGGACAGGGTTTAACAGAGCAGTTCTTC.

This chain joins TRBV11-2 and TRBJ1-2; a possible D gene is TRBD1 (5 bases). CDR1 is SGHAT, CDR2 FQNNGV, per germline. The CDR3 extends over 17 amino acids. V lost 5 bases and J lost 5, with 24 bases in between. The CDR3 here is CASSPGGGQFEWYGYTF. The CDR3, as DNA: TGTGCCAGCAGCCCCGGGGGTGGGCAGTTCGAATGGTATGGCTACACCTTC.

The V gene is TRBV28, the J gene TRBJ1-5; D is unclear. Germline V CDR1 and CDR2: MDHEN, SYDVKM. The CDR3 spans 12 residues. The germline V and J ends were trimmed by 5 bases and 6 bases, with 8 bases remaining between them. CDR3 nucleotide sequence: TGTGCCAGCAGTCCCCTCTCTCAGCCCCAGCATTTT. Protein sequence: CASSPLSQPQHF. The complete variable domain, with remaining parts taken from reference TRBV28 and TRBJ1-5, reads DVKVTQSSRYLVKRTGEKVFLECVQDMDHENMFWYRQDPGLGLRLIYFSYDVKMKEKGDIPEGYSVSREKKERFSLILESASTNQTSMYLCASSPLSQPQHFGDGTRLSIL.

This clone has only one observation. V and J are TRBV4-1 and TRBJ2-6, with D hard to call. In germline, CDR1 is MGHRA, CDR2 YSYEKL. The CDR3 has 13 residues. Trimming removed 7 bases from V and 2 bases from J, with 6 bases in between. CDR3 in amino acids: CASTGPGANVLTF. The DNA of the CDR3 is TGCGCCAGCACGGGCCCTGGGGCCAACGTCCTGACTTTC.

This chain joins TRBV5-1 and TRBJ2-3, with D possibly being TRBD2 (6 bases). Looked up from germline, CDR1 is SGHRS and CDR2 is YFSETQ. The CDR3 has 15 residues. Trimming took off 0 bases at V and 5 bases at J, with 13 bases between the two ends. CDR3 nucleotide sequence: TGCGCCAGCAGCTTGGCGCGGGGCTCGGTAGATACGCAGTATTTT. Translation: CASSLARGSVDTQYF.

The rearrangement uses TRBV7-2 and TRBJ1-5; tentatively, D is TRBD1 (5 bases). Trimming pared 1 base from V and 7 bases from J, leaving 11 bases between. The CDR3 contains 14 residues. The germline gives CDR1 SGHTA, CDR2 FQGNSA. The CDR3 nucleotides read TGTGCCAGCAGCTTAGGGGGCTCGGGGCAGCCCCAGCATTTT. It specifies CASSLGGSGQPQHF.

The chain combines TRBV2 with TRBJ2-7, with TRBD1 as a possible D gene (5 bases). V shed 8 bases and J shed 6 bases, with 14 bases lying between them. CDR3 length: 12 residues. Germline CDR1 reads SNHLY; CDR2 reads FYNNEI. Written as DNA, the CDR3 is TGTGCCAGCGCACCAGGGATCGCCGAGCAGTACTTC. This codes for CASAPGIAEQYF.

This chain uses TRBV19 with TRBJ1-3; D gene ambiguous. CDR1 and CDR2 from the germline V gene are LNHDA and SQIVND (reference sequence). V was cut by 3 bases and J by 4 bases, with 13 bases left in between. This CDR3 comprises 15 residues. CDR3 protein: CASSMGDYSGNTIYF. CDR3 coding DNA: TGTGCCAGTAGTATGGGAGACTACAGCGGAAACACCATATATTTT.

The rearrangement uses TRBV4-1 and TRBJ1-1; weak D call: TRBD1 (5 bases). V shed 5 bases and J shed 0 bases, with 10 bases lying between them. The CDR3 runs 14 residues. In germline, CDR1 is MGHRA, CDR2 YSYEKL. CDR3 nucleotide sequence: TGCGCCAGCAGCATCCCGACAGTGAACACTGAAGCTTTCTTT. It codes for CASSIPTVNTEAFF.

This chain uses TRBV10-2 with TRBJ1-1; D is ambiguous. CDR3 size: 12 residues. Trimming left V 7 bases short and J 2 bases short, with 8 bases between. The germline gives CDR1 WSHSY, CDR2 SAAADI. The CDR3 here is CASKNPNTEAFF. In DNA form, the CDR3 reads TGCGCCAGCAAAAACCCAAACACTGAAGCTTTCTTT.

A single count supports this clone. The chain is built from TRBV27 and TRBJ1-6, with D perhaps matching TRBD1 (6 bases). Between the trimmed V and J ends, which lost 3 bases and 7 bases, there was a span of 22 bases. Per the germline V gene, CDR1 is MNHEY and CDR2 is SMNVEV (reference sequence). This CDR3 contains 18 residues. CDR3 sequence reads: CASSFRSGQGSGNSPLHF. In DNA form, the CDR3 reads TGTGCCAGCAGTTTTAGGAGCGGTCAGGGGTCAGGCAATTCACCCCTCCACTTT.

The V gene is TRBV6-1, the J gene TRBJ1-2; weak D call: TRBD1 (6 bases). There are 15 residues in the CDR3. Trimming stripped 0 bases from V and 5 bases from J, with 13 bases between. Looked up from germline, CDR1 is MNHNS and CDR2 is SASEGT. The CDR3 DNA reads TGTGCCAGCAGTGAAGCAGCCAGGGGACTGTATGGCTACACCTTC. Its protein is CASSEAARGLYGYTF.

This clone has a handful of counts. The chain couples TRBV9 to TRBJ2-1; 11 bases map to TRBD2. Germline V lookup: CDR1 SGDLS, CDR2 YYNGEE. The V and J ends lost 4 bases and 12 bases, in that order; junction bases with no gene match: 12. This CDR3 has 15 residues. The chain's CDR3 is CASSLNSGGAGGQFF. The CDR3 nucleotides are TGTGCCAGCAGCTTAAATAGCGGGGGGGCCGGTGGGCAGTTCTTC.

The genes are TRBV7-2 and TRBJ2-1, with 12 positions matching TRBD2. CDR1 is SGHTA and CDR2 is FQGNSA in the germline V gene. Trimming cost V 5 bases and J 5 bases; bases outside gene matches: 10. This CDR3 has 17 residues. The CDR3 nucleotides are TGTGCCAGCAGCCGTTCTCTCCGGACTAGCGGGGACAATGAGCAGTTCTTC. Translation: CASSRSLRTSGDNEQFF.

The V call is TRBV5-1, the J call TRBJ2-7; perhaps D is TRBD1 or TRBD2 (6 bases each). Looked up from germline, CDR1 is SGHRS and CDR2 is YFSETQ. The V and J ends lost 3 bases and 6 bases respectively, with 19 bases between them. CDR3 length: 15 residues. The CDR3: CASSSGGGQISEQYF. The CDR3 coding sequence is TGCGCCAGCAGCTCCGGTGGGGGGCAGATCAGCGAGCAGTACTTC.

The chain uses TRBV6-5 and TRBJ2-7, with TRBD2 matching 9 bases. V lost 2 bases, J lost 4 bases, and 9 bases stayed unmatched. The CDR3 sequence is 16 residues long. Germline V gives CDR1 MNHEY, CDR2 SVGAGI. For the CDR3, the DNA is TGTGCCAGCAGTTACGGGGGCGGGAGGGCCTCTTACGAGCAGTACTTC. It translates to CASSYGGGRASYEQYF.

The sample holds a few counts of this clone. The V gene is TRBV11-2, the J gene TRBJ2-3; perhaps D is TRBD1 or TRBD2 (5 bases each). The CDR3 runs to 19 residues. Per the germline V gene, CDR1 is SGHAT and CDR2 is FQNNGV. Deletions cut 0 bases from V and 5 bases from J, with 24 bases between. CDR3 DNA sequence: TGTGCCAGCAGCTTAGATGACTATACGGGCAGGGTAGATAAAGATACGCAGTATTTT. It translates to CASSLDDYTGRVDKDTQYF.

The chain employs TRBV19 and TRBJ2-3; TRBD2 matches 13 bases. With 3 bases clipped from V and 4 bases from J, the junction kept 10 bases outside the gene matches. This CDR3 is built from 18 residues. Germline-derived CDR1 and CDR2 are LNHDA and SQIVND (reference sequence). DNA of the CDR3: TGTGCCAGTAGTATTATAACTAGCGGGAGGGTCGGGGCAGATACGCAGTATTTT. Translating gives CASSIITSGRVGADTQYF.

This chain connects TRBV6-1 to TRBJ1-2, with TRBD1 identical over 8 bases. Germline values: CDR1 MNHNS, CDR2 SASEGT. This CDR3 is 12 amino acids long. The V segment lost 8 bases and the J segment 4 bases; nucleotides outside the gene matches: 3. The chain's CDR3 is CASQGAVYGYTF. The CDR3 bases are TGTGCCAGCCAGGGGGCGGTCTATGGCTACACCTTC.

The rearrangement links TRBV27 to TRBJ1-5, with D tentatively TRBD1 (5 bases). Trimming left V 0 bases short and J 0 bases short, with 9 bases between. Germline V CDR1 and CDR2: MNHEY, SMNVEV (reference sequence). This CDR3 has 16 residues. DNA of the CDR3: TGTGCCAGCAGTTTATCGGCCGGACATAGCAATCAGCCCCAGCATTTT. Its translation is CASSLSAGHSNQPQHF.

As DNA, the CDR3 is TGCGCCAGCAGGGGCGGGACTAACTACGAGCAGTACTTC. Its translation is CASRGGTNYEQYF. This chain joins TRBV5-1 and TRBJ2-7, with 7 bases lining up with TRBD2. Germline lookup yields CDR1 SGHRS and CDR2 YFSETQ. This CDR3 has 13 residues. With V trimmed by 5 bases and J by 3 bases, 5 bases remained unmatched.

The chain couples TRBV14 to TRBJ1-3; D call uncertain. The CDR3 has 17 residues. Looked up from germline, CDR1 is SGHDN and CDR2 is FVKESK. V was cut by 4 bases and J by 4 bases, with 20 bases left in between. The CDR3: CASSLRRWSDMGNTIYF. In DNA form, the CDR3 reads TGTGCCAGCAGCCTGAGAAGGTGGAGTGATATGGGAAACACCATATATTTT. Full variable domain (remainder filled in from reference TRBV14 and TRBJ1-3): EAGVTQFPSHSVIEKGQTVTLRCDPISGHDNLYWYRRVMGKEIKFLLHFVKESKQDESGMPNNRFLAERTGGTYSTLKVQPAELEDSGVYFCASSLRRWSDMGNTIYFGEGSWLTVV.

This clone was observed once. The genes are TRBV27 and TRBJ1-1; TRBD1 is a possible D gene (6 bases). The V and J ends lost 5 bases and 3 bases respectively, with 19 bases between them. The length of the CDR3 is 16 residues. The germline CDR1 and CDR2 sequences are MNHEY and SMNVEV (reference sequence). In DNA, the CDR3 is TGTGCCAGCAGTCTTTTCCGTCAGGGGCGGGACACTGAAGCTTTCTTT. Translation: CASSLFRQGRDTEAFF.

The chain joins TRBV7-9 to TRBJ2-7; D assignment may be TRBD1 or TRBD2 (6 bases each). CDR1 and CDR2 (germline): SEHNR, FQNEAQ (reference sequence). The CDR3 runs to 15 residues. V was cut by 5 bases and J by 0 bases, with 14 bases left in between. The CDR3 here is CASSPIGGRSYEQYF. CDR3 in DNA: TGTGCCAGCAGCCCTATTGGGGGGCGCTCCTACGAGCAGTACTTC.